The entry below describes one TCR beta chain. Its specificity is not known. Using immunoSEQ multiplex PCR, the repertoire was profiled, and TCRdb retains in-frame clones only, with some absent. Of some 2,000 clones in the sample, roughly 32% are singletons; the top ten hold about 10%. The source of the sample is a study of PD-L1 blockade in urothelial cancer. Study-wide findings and caveats: A higher tumor-infiltrating T lymphocyte proportion occurred with durable benefit.

V lost 5 bases, J lost 4 bases, and 17 bases lay in between. The CDR3 contains 15 residues. Germline values: CDR1 MDHEN, CDR2 SYDVKM. The chain carries TRBV28 and TRBJ1-1, with a weak D call TRBD1 (6 bases). The receptor was derived from a man in his fifties or sixties with urothelial cancer. The specimen comprised tumor tissue, sampled before atezolizumab (anti-PD-L1) treatment. The CDR3 loop is CASSRHPGGGTEAFF. The CDR3 nucleotides are TGTGCCAGCAGTAGACACCCGGGAGGGGGCACTGAAGCTTTCTTT.